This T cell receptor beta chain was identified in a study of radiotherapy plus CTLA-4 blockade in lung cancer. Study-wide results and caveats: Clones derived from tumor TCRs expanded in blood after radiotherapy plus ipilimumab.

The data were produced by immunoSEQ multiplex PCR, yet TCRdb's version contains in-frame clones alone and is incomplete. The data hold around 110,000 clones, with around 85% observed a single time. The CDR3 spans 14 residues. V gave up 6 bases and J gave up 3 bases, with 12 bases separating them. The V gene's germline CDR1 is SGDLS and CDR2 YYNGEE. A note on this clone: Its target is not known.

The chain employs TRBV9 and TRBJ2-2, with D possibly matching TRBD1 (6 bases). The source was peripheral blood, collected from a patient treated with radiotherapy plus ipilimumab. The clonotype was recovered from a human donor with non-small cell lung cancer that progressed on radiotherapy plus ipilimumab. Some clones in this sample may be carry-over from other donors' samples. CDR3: CASKGQPHTGELFF. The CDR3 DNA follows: TGTGCCAGCAAGGGACAACCACACACCGGGGAGCTGTTTTTT.